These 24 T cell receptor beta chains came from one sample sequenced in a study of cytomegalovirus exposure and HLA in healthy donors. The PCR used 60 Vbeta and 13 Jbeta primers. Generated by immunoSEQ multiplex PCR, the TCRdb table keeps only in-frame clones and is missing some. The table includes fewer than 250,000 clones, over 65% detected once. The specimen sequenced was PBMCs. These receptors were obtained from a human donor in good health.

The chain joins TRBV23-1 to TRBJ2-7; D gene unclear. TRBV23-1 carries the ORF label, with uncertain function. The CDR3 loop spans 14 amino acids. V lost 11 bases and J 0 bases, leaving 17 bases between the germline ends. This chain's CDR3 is CASLTAFPSYEQYF. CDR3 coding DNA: TGCGCCTCACTCACAGCATTTCCCTCCTACGAGCAGTACTTC.

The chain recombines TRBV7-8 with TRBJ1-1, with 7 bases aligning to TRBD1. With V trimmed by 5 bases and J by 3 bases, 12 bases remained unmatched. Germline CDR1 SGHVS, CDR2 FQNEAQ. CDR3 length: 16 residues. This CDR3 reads CASSPNWGQGDTEAFF. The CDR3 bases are TGTGCCAGCAGCCCAAATTGGGGGCAGGGGGACACTGAAGCTTTCTTT. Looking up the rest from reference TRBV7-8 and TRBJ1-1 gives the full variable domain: GAGVSQSPRYKVAKRGQDVALRCDPISGHVSLFWYQQALGQGPEFLTYFQNEAQLDKSGLPSDRFFAERPEGSVSTLKIQRTQQEDSAVYLCASSPNWGQGDTEAFFGQGTRLTVV.

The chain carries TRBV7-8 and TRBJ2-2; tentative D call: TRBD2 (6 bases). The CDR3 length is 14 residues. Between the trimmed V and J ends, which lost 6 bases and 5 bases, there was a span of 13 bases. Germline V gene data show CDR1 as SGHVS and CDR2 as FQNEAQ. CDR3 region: CASRSRAGTGELFF. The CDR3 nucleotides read TGTGCCAGCAGGAGTAGGGCGGGGACCGGGGAGCTGTTTTTT.

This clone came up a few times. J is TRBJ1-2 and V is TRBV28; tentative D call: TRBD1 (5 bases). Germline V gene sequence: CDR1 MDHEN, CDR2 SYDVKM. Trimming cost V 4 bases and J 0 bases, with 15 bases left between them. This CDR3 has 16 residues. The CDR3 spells CASSSGGALANYGYTF. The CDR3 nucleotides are TGTGCCAGCAGTTCCGGAGGGGCCCTAGCTAACTATGGCTACACCTTC.

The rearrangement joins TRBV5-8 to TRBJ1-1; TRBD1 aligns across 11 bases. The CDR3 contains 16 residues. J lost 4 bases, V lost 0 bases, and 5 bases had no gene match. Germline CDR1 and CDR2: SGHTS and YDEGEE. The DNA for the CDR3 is TGTGCCAGCAGCTTGGTCTTTGGGACAGGGGGCACTGAAGCTTTCTTT. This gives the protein CASSLVFGTGGTEAFF.

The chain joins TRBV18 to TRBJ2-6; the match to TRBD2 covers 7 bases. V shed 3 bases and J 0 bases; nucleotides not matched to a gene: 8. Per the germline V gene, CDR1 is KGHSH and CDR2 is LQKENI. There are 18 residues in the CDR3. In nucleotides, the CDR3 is TGTGCCAGCTCACCTGGGGAGGGTGTGCCCTCTGGGGCCAACGTCCTGACTTTC. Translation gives CASSPGEGVPSGANVLTF.

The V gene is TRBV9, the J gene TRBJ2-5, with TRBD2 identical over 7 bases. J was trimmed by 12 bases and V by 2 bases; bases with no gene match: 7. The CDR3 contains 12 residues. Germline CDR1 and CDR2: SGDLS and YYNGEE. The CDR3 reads CASSVKGGQEYF. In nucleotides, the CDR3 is TGTGCCAGCAGCGTGAAGGGAGGGCAAGAGTACTTC.

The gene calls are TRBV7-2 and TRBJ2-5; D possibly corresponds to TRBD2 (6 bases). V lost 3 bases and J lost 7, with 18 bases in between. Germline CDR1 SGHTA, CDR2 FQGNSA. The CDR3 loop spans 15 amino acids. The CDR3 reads CASSLTMGHGGTQYF. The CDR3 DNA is TGTGCCAGCAGCTTGACCATGGGGCACGGGGGGACCCAGTACTTC. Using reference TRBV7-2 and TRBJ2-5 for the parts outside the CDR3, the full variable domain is GAGVSQSPSNKVTEKGKDVELRCDPISGHTALYWYRQSLGQGLEFLIYFQGNSAPDKSGLPSDRFSAERTGGSVSTLTIQRTQQEDSAVYLCASSLTMGHGGTQYFGPGTRLLVL.

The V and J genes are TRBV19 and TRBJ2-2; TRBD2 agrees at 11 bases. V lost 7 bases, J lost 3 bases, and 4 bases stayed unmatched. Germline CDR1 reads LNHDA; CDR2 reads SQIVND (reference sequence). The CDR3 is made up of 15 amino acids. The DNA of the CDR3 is TGTGCCAGTAAGGAACTAGCGGGAGACACCGGGGAGCTGTTTTTT. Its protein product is CASKELAGDTGELFF. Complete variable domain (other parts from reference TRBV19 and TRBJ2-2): DGGITQSPKYLFRKEGQNVTLSCEQNLNHDAMYWYRQDPGQGLRLIYYSQIVNDFQKGDIAEGYSVSREKKESFPLTVTSAQKNPTAFYLCASKELAGDTGELFFGEGSRLTVL.

CDR3 DNA: TGCAGTGCTAGGAGAGAGACCCAGTACTTC. It specifies CSARRETQYF. V is TRBV20-1 and J is TRBJ2-5, with D unclear. CDR3 length: 10 amino acids. Trimming took off 3 bases at V and 4 bases at J, with 3 bases between the two ends. Per germline, CDR1 DFQATT and CDR2 SNEGSKA (reference sequence).

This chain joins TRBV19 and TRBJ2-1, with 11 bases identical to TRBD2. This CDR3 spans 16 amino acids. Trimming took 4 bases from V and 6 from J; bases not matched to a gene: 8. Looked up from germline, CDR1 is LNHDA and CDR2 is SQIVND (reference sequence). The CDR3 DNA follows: TGTGCCAGTAGTACCCTACTAGCGGGAGTTCCCAATGAGCAGTTCTTC. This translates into CASSTLLAGVPNEQFF.

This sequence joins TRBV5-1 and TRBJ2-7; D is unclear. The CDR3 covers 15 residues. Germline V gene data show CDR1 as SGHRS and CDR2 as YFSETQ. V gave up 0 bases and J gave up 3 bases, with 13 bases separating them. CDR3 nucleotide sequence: TGCGCCAGCAGCTTGGAAGGTAATAGCAACTACGAGCAGTACTTC. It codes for CASSLEGNSNYEQYF. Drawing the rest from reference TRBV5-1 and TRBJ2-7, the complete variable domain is KAGVTQTPRYLIKTRGQQVTLSCSPISGHRSVSWYQQTPGQGLQFLFEYFSETQRNKGNFPGRFSGRQFSNSRSEMNVSTLELGDSALYLCASSLEGNSNYEQYFGPGTRLTVT.

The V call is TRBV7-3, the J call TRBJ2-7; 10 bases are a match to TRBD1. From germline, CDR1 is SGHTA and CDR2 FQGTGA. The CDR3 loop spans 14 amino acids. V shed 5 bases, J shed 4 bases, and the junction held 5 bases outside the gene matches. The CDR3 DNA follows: TGTGCCAGCAGCACGACAGGGGGCAGTTACGAGCAGTACTTC. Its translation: CASSTTGGSYEQYF.

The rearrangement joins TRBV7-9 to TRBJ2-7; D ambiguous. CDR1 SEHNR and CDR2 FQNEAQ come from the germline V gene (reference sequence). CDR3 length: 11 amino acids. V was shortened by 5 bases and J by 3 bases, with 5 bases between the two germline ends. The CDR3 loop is CASSPGYEQYF. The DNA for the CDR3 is TGTGCCAGCAGCCCCGGCTACGAGCAGTACTTC.

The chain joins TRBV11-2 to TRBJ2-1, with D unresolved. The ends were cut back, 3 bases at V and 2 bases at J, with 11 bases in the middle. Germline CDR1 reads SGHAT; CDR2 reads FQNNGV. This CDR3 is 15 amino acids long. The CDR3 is CASSFTRITYNEQFF. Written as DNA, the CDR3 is TGTGCCAGCAGCTTTACGCGGATAACCTACAATGAGCAGTTCTTC. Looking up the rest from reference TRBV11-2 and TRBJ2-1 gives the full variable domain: EAGVAQSPRYKIIEKRQSVAFWCNPISGHATLYWYQQILGQGPKLLIQFQNNGVVDDSQLPKDRFSAERLKGVDSTLKIQPAKLEDSAVYLCASSFTRITYNEQFFGPGTRLTVL.

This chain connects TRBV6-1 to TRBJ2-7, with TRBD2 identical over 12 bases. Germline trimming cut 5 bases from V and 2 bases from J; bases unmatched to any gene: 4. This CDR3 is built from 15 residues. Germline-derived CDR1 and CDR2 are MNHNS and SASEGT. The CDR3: CASSWGLAGAYEQYF. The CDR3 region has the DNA TGTGCCAGCAGTTGGGGACTAGCGGGTGCCTACGAGCAGTACTTC.

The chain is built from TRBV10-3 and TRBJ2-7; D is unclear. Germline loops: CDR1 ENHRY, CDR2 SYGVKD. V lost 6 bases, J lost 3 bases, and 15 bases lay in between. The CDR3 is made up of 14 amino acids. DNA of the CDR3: TGTGCCATCAGCCCACCGGAGAGGCACTACGAGCAGTACTTC. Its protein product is CAISPPERHYEQYF.

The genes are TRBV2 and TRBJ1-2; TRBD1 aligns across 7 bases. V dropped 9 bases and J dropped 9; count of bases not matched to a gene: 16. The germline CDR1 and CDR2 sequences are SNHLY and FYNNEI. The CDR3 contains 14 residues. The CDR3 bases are TGTGCCAGGCAGCACCTGACAGGGCCTATACGCTACACCTTC. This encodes CARQHLTGPIRYTF.

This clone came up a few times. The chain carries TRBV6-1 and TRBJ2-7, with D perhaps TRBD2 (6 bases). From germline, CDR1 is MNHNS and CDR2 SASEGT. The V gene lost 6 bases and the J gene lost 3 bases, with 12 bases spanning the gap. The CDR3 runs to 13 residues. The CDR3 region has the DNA TGTGCCAGCAGCGGTAGCGGCTACTACGAGCAGTACTTC. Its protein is CASSGSGYYEQYF.

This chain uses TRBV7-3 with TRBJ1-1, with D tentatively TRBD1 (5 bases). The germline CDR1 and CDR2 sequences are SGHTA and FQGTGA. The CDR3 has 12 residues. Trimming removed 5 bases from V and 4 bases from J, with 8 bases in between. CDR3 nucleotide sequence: TGTGCCAGCAGCCACGGGGGCACTGAAGCTTTCTTT. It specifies CASSHGGTEAFF.

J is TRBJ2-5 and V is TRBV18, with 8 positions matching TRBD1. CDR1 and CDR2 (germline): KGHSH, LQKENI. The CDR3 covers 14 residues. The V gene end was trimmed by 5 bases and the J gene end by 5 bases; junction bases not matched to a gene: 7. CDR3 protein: CASSGQGASETQYF. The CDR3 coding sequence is TGTGCCAGCTCAGGGCAGGGGGCTTCGGAGACCCAGTACTTC.

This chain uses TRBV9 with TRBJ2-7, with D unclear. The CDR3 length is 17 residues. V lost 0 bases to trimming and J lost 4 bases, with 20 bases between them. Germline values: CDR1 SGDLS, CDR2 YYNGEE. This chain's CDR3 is CASSVGGSSPVGYEQYF. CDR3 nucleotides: TGTGCCAGCAGCGTAGGAGGTTCTTCTCCAGTCGGGTACGAGCAGTACTTC.

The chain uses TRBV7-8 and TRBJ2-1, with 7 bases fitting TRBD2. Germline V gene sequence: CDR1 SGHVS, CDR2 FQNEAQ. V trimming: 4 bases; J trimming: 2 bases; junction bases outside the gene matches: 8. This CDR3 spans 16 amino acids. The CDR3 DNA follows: TGTGCCAGCAGCTCCCAAGCGGGACTCACCTACAATGAGCAGTTCTTC. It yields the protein CASSSQAGLTYNEQFF.

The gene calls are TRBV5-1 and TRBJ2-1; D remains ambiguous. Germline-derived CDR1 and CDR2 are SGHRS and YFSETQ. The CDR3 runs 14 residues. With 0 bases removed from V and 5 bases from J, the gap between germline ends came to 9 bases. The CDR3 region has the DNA TGCGCCAGCAGCTTGGCACAGAGCAACAATGAGCAGTTCTTC. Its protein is CASSLAQSNNEQFF.